This entry lists 16 T cell receptor beta chains sequenced from one sample in a study of T cells after yellow fever vaccination. TCRdb used MiXCR to reprocess the 5' RACE reads, holding one entry per CDR3 protein. The sample carries hundreds of thousands of distinct CDR3 sequences, over 15% recorded once. Specimen: PBMCs, collected 15 days after the yellow fever booster vaccination. These receptors were taken from a man aged 25 to 40 who received the YFV17D yellow fever vaccine.

This clonotype has just a few counts. The chain is built from TRBV9 and TRBJ2-5; 8 bases line up with TRBD2. Germline values: CDR1 SGDLS, CDR2 YYNGEE. The CDR3 covers 16 residues. With 4 bases clipped from V and 5 bases from J, the junction kept 13 bases outside the gene matches. In nucleotides, the CDR3 is TGTGCCAGCAGCCCTAGGGGTGGCGGGAGGATTGAGACCCAGTACTTC. This translates into CASSPRGGGRIETQYF.

This clonotype was seen a handful of times. The V gene is TRBV29-1, the J gene TRBJ2-5; tentatively, D is TRBD1 or TRBD2 (5 bases each). Germline assignment: CDR1 SQVTM and CDR2 ANQGSEA. The CDR3 consists of 13 residues. Trimming took off 6 bases at V and 6 bases at J, with 17 bases between the two ends. The CDR3 DNA reads as TGCAGCGTGGGGGACCGGACAAGGCAGACCCAGTACTTC. It yields the protein CSVGDRTRQTQYF.

The table lists this clonotype with many counts. V and J are TRBV7-2 and TRBJ1-1; D is ambiguous. CDR1 SGHTA and CDR2 FQGNSA come from the germline V gene. Trimming left V 6 bases short and J 8 bases short, with 10 bases between. The CDR3 consists of 11 residues. Here the CDR3 reads CASRHSTEAFF. In DNA form, the CDR3 reads TGTGCCAGCAGACACAGTACGGAAGCTTTCTTT. Based on the CDR3 plus reference TRBV7-2 and TRBJ1-1, the full variable domain is GAGVSQSPSNKVTEKGKDVELRCDPISGHTALYWYRQSLGQGLEFLIYFQGNSAPDKSGLPSDRFSAERTGGSVSTLTIQRTQQEDSAVYLCASRHSTEAFFGQGTRLTVV.

In this sample, this clonotype turned up many times. The J gene is TRBJ2-1, the V gene TRBV2; 8 bases match TRBD1. Per germline, CDR1 SNHLY and CDR2 FYNNEI. This CDR3 spans 11 amino acids. The junction had 6 bases not matched to a gene; V was cut back by 6 bases and J by 14 bases. CDR3 nucleotide sequence: TGTGCCAGCAGAACGACAGGGGAGGAGTTCTTC. It is translated as CASRTTGEEFF.

This clonotype was seen ten or more times. The CDR3 DNA reads as TGCGCCAGCAGCTTGGGTACGGAGATCGAAGCTTTCTTT. Its translation: CASSLGTEIEAFF. The chain employs TRBV5-1 and TRBJ1-1; the D is unclear. The CDR3 is made up of 13 amino acids. The V end lost 0 bases, the J end lost 8 bases, and 11 bases lay between the germline ends. In germline, CDR1 is SGHRS, CDR2 YFSETQ. The full variable domain, rest sourced from reference TRBV5-1 and TRBJ1-1, is KAGVTQTPRYLIKTRGQQVTLSCSPISGHRSVSWYQQTPGQGLQFLFEYFSETQRNKGNFPGRFSGRQFSNSRSEMNVSTLELGDSALYLCASSLGTEIEAFFGQGTRLTVV.

This clonotype came up many times. The chain couples TRBV5-1 to TRBJ2-7, with D perhaps TRBD1 (6 bases). V gave up 0 bases and J gave up 4 bases, with 11 bases separating them. This CDR3 is 14 amino acids long. Germline-derived CDR1 and CDR2 are SGHRS and YFSETQ. This chain's CDR3 is CASSLEDSSYEQYF. The CDR3 DNA sequence: TGCGCCAGCAGCTTGGAGGACAGTTCTTACGAGCAGTACTTC. Full variable domain (rest looked up from reference TRBV5-1 and TRBJ2-7): KAGVTQTPRYLIKTRGQQVTLSCSPISGHRSVSWYQQTPGQGLQFLFEYFSETQRNKGNFPGRFSGRQFSNSRSEMNVSTLELGDSALYLCASSLEDSSYEQYFGPGTRLTVT.

V and J are TRBV5-1 and TRBJ2-7; TRBD2 matches at 8 bases. Germline assignment: CDR1 SGHRS and CDR2 YFSETQ. The length of the CDR3 is 16 residues. V was pared by 4 bases and J by 3 bases, with 12 bases of the junction left unmatched. The chain's CDR3 is CASSPGGVDGIYEQYF. The CDR3 coding sequence is TGCGCCAGCAGCCCCGGGGGGGTGGATGGAATCTACGAGCAGTACTTC.

Ten or more counts support this clonotype. The chain uses TRBV15 and TRBJ2-2; TRBD2 agrees at 7 bases. The germline V gene encodes CDR1 LNHNV and CDR2 YYDKDF (reference sequence). CDR3 length: 13 residues. V lost 11 bases to trimming and J lost 6 bases; unmatched junction nucleotides: 9. The DNA of the CDR3 is TGTGCCGTGAGGGAGGGTCTACCCGGGGAGCTGTTTTTT. It translates to CAVREGLPGELFF.

A few counts support this clonotype. The CDR3 loop reads CASSLGVREQYF. CDR3 coding DNA: TGTGCCAGCAGTTTAGGGGTTAGGGAGCAGTACTTC. This chain joins TRBV12-3 or TRBV12-4 and TRBJ2-7; D is uncertain. V was cut by 1 base and J by 7 bases, with 8 bases left in between. The CDR3 loop spans 12 amino acids.

The CDR3: CASSTGQGNEQYF. Written as DNA, the CDR3 is TGTGCCAGCAGCACCGGACAGGGCAACGAGCAGTACTTC. V and J are TRBV7-2 and TRBJ2-7; 8 bases are shared with TRBD1. Germline lookup yields CDR1 SGHTA and CDR2 FQGNSA. The V and J ends lost 5 bases and 5 bases, in that order; junction bases with no gene match: 5. This CDR3 has 13 amino acids.

This rearrangement joins TRBV20-1 to TRBJ2-3, with 8 positions matching TRBD1. The length of the CDR3 is 14 residues. Germline V CDR1 and CDR2: DFQATT, SNEGSKA (reference sequence). V dropped 6 bases and J dropped 6; count of bases not matched to a gene: 11. The CDR3 nucleotides read TGCAGTGCCCAGGGGGCAGGGGCTGGGGATACGCAGTATTTT. This sequence encodes CSAQGAGAGDTQYF.

This clonotype was seen only a few times. The chain uses TRBV10-2 and TRBJ1-1; 7 bases agree with TRBD1. The germline CDR1 and CDR2 sequences are WSHSY and SAAADI. The CDR3 length is 12 residues. V was pared by 3 bases and J by 8 bases, with 3 bases of the junction left unmatched. CDR3 region: CASSDRGPEAFF. CDR3 coding DNA: TGCGCCAGCAGTGATAGGGGGCCGGAAGCTTTCTTT.

The rearrangement uses TRBV10-3 and TRBJ2-7; 7 bases agree with TRBD2. CDR3 length equals 15 residues. After removal of 0 bases from V and 6 bases from J, the junction contained 8 bases not matched to a gene. Per germline, CDR1 ENHRY and CDR2 SYGVKD. In DNA, the CDR3 is TGTGCCATCAGTGAGTCAGTGGGAGGGCCAGGCGAGCAGTACTTC. Amino acids: CAISESVGGPGEQYF.

This clonotype was recorded a few times. This chain links TRBV3-1 with TRBJ2-2; possibly TRBD1 or TRBD2 for D (5 bases each). CDR1 is LGHDT and CDR2 is YNNKEL in the germline V gene (reference sequence). The CDR3 runs 15 residues. Trimming stripped 3 bases from V and 7 bases from J, with 15 bases between. The CDR3, as DNA: TGTGCCAGCAGCCAGGGTCCACTGAGGGGCGGGGAGCTGTTTTTT. Translated, it gives CASSQGPLRGGELFF.

V gene TRBV18 combines with J gene TRBJ2-4; D is possibly TRBD1 (6 bases). V was pared by 4 bases and J by 15 bases, with 16 bases between. This CDR3 is 12 amino acids long. Germline values: CDR1 KGHSH, CDR2 LQKENI. CDR3 DNA sequence: TGTGCCAGCTCACATTTGCCGGAAGGGGGGTACTTC. Protein sequence: CASSHLPEGGYF.

This clonotype was counted between two and nine times. V is TRBV7-2 and J is TRBJ2-7; D is possibly TRBD1 (6 bases). V lost 3 bases and J 2 bases, leaving 11 bases between the germline ends. This CDR3 contains 14 residues. From germline, CDR1 is SGHTA and CDR2 FQGNSA. CDR3 sequence (DNA): TGTGCCAGCAGCTTTAGGGGACAAACCTACGAGCAGTACTTC. Translated, it gives CASSFRGQTYEQYF.